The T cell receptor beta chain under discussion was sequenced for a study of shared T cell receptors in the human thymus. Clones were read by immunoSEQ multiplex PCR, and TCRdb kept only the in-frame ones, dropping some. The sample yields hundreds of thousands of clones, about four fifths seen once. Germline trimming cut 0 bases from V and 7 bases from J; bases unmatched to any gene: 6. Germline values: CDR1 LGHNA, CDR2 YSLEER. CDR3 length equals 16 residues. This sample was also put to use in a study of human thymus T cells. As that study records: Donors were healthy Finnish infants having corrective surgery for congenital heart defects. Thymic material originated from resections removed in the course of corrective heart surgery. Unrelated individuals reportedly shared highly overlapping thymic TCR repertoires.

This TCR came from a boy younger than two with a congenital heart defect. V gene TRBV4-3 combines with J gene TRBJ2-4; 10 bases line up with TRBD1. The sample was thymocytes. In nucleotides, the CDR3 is TGCGCCAGCAGCCAAGAAGGGACAGGGGCGCAGAACATTCAGTACTTC. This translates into CASSQEGTGAQNIQYF.